This T cell receptor (beta chain) was observed in a study of CD8+CD57+ T cells in acquired aplastic anemia. Overall study results and limits: Patients shared just under 30 CD8+ CDR3 sequences with controls.

Genomic DNA acted as the template from which TCR beta VDJ combination and CDR3 sequence profiling were carried out. From the reads, TCRdb called clonotypes with MiXCR, one entry per CDR3 protein. This table has approximately 170,000 distinct CDR3 sequences, around 43% appearing once. V was trimmed by 2 bases and J by 1 base, leaving 6 bases between them. Per the germline V gene, CDR1 is ENHRY and CDR2 is SYGVKD. The CDR3 is 14 amino acids. CD8+CD57+ cell expansion had been shown by flow cytometry in patients chosen for sequencing. As regards this clonotype: The antigen is unknown.

The V gene is TRBV10-3, the J gene TRBJ1-5; TRBD1 is a possible D gene (5 bases). The TCR was taken from a human donor with aplastic anemia. Material for sequencing was sorted CD4+, CD8+, or CD8+CD57+ T cells (not recorded which) from PBMCs. The CDR3 loop reads CAISEGGSNQPQHF. The CDR3 DNA reads TGTGCCATCAGTGAGGGGGGGAGCAATCAGCCCCAGCATTTT.